This TCR beta chain was recorded in a study of cytomegalovirus exposure and HLA in healthy donors. Amplification used 60 Vbeta primers and 13 Jbeta primers. Clones were sequenced by immunoSEQ multiplex PCR, and TCRdb holds only the in-frame ones, with some missing. Of 120,000 or so clones in the sample, roughly 71% are singletons; the top ten hold approximately 6%. CDR1 is SQVTM, CDR2 ANQGSEA, per germline. There are 15 residues in the CDR3. V shed 7 bases and J 5 bases; nucleotides not matched to a gene: 12. The sequenced sample consisted of PBMCs. The rearrangement links TRBV29-1 to TRBJ1-1; 11 bases map to TRBD1. This clonotype was sampled from a woman aged 50 to 60 in good health and CMV-seropositive. CDR3 DNA sequence: TGCAGCGCAACACCCGGGACAGGGGGGAGGACTGAAGCTTTCTTT. It codes for CSATPGTGGRTEAFF.